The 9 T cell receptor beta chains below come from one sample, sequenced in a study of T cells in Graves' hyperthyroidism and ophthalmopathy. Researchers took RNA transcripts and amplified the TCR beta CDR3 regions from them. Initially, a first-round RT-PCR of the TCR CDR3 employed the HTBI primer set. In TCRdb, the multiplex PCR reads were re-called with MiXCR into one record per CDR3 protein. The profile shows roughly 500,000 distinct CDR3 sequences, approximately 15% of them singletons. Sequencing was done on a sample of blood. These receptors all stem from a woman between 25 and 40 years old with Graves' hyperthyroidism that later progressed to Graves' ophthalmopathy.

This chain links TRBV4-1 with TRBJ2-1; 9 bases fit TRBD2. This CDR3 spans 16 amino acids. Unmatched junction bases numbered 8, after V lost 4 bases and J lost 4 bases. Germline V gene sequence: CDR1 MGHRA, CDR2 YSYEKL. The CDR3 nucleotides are TGCGCCAGCAGCCGAGGATCTAGCGGGGTATACAATGAGCAGTTCTTC. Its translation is CASSRGSSGVYNEQFF.

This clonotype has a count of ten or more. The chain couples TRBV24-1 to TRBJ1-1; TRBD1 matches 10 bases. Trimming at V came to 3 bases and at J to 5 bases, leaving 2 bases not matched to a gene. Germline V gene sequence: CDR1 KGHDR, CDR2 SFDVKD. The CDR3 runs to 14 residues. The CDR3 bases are TGTGCCACCAGTGATGGACAGGGGGTAACTGAAGCTTTCTTT. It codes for CATSDGQGVTEAFF.

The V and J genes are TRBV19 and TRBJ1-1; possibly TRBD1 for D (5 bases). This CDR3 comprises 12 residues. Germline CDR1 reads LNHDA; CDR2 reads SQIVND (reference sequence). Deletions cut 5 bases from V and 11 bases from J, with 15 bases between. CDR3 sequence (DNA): TGTGCCAGTAGTCAGACTTGGGAGGGGGCTTTCTTT. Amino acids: CASSQTWEGAFF.

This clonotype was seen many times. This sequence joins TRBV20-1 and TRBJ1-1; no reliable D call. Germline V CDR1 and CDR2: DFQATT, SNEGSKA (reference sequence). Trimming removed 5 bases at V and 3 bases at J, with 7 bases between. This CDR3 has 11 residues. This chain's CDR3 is CSAPTYTEAFF. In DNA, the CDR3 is TGCAGTGCTCCCACCTACACTGAAGCTTTCTTT.

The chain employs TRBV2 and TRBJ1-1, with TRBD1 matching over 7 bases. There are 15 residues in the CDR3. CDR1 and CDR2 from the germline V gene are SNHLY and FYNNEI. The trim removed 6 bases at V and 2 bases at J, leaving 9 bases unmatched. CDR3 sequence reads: CASSFRGTDNTEAFF. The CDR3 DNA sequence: TGTGCCAGCAGCTTTAGGGGGACAGATAACACTGAAGCTTTCTTT.

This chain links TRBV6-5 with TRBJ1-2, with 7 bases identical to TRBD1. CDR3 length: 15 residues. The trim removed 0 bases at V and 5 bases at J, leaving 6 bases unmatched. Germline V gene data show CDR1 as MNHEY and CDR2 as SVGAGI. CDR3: CASSYSSQGGYGYTF. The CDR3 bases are TGTGCCAGCAGTTACTCGAGCCAGGGGGGATATGGCTACACCTTC.

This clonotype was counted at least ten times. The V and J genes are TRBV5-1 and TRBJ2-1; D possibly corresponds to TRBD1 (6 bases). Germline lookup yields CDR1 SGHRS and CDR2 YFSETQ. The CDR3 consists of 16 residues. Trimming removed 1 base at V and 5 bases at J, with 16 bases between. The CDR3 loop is CASSLWGRGGDNEQFF. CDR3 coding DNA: TGCGCCAGCAGCTTGTGGGGCAGGGGTGGGGACAATGAGCAGTTCTTC.

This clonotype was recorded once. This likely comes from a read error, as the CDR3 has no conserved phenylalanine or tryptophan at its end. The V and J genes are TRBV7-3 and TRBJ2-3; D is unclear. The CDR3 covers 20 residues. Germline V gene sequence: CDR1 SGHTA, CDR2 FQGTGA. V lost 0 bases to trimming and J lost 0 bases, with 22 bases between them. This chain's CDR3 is CASSLTPISRETYSTDTQYI. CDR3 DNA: TGTGCCAGCAGCTTAACTCCCATTAGCAGAGAGACATATAGCACAGATACGCAGTATATT.

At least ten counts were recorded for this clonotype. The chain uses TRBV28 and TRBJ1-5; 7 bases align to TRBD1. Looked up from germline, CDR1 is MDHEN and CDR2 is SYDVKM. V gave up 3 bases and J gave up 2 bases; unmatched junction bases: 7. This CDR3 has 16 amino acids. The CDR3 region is CASSLGTAGRNQPQHF. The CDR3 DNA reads TGTGCCAGCAGTTTGGGGACAGCGGGTCGCAATCAGCCCCAGCATTTT.